Presented here are 12 T cell receptor delta chains from one specimen sequenced in a study of γδ T cells in repeated Plasmodium falciparum infection. TCRdb reanalysed the multiplex PCR reads via CATT. This table holds 85,000 to 95,000 delta-chain clones, around 1.4% found once. Gammadelta T cells were flow-sorted from PBMC into Vgamma9/Vdelta2+ and Vdelta2-negative populations for bulk analysis. The sequenced sample was gamma-delta T cells from blood. The receptors derive from a pool of human donors (malaria-infected and uninfected, not separated).

This clone appeared a few times. TCRdb's protein for this DNA is that of a much larger clone and differs from the translation at residue 8, likely a read error; the protein shown is the DNA translation. This sequence joins TRDV1 and TRDJ1; 10 bases align to TRDD3. Here the J gene came from matching the DNA to germline, since TCRdb omits it. Per the germline V gene, CDR1 is TSWWSYY and CDR2 is QGS. CDR3 length: 21 residues. Trimming took 5 bases from V and 0 from J; bases not matched to a gene: 21. CDR3 amino acids: CALGNVPALGDRGLYTDKLIF. For the CDR3, the DNA is TGTGCTCTTGGGAACGTCCCTGCGCTGGGGGATAGGGGACTGTACACCGATAAACTCATCTTT.

This clone has more than one count but fewer than ten. A far bigger clonotype differs at one base, so this is likely a read error. Other nucleotide sequences in the sample specify the same CDR3. The chain combines TRDV1 with TRDJ1; possible D gene TRDD3, 6 bases. V dropped 0 bases and J dropped 0 bases, with 26 bases sitting between them. CDR3 length equals 21 residues. Per germline, CDR1 TSWWSYY and CDR2 QGS. In nucleotides, the CDR3 is TGTGCTCTTGGGGAACTAGGGCCCTACCCTTTACTGGGAGGTTACACCGATAAACTCATCTTT. This gives the protein CALGELGPYPLLGGYTDKLIF.

As regards this clone: The protein TCRdb lists belongs to a much larger clone and differs from this DNA's translation at residue 15, which points to a read error; the protein shown is made from the DNA. CDR3 loop: CACDTLLGEFTDKLTF. As DNA, the CDR3 is TGTGCCTGTGACACGCTACTGGGGGAGTTCACCGATAAACTCACCTTT. For the V gene the call is TRDV2; the J gene has no call; the D call of TRDD3 is as the table states it, not checked on the DNA. CDR1 GEAIGNYY and CDR2 EKD come from the germline V gene. This CDR3 is 16 amino acids long.

Points on this clone: The amino acid sequence in TCRdb belongs to a much larger clone and departs from this DNA's translation at residue 3, likely a sequencing read error; the sequence shown is translated from the DNA. The chain links TRDV3 to TRDJ1; TRDD3 matches at 11 bases. TCRdb offers no J gene call, so here the DNA was matched to germline to obtain one. V trimming: 5 bases; J trimming: 8 bases; junction bases outside the gene matches: 19. The CDR3 is 16 residues long. The germline V gene encodes CDR1 TVYSNPD and CDR2 GDNSRS (reference sequence). The CDR3 sequence is CAPLQRGVGDTPKLIF. The CDR3 DNA follows: TGTGCCCCCCTACAAAGGGGGGTGGGGGATACGCCGAAACTCATCTTT. Supplemented by reference TRDV3 and TRDJ1, the full variable domain reads CDKVTQSSPDQTVASGSEVVLLCTYDTVYSNPDLFWYRIRPDYSFQFVFYGDNSRSEGADFTQGRFSVKHILTQKAFHLVISPVRTEDSATYYCAPLQRGVGDTPKLIFGKGTRVTVEP.

To note about this clone: A far larger clone is a single base away, which makes a read error likely. The sample has other DNA sequences that encode this CDR3 too. The CDR3 nucleotides are TGTGCTCTTGGATCCCCGGGGAGCCTTCCCTTATTTATGGGGGGTTCGTACACCGATAAACTCATCTTT. It is translated as CALGSPGSLPLFMGGSYTDKLIF. This chain connects TRDV1 to TRDJ1; D is possibly TRDD2 or TRDD3 (6 bases each). The J gene, left out of TCRdb, was set here by checking the DNA against germline. From germline, CDR1 is TSWWSYY and CDR2 QGS. V shed 6 bases and J shed 0 bases, with 38 bases lying between them. The CDR3 contains 23 residues.

This clone was counted ten times or more. The V and J genes are TRDV1 and TRDJ1; TRDD3 matches 8 bases. The J gene, not given by TCRdb, was assigned here from a germline match of the nucleotide sequence. Germline V CDR1 and CDR2: TSWWSYY, QGS. The V segment lost 0 bases and the J segment 0 bases; nucleotides outside the gene matches: 15. The CDR3 sequence is 20 residues long. The CDR3 loop reads CALGELGVGGYHIYTDKLIF. In nucleotides, the CDR3 is TGTGCTCTTGGGGAACTCGGGGTGGGGGGATATCATATTTACACCGATAAACTCATCTTT.

This clone was counted many times. This rearrangement joins TRDV1 to TRDJ2; possibly TRDD3 for D (6 bases). CDR3 length: 13 amino acids. V dropped 7 bases and J dropped 10 bases, with 16 bases sitting between them. CDR1 is TSWWSYY and CDR2 is QGS in the germline V gene. The CDR3 nucleotides read TGTGCTCTTGACCTTCTAGGGGGACGACAACTCTTCTTT. Protein: CALDLLGGRQLFF.

The table lists this clone with many counts. This chain links TRDV1 with TRDJ1; TRDD3 matches 13 bases. No J gene was available from TCRdb, and it was assigned here by a germline match of the DNA. Losses at the gene ends were 0 bases for V and 1 base for J; bases not matched to a gene: 23. The CDR3 totals 24 residues. CDR1 and CDR2 (germline): TSWWSYY, QGS. CDR3: CALGELAFLRKTGGYGPFTDKLIF. DNA of the CDR3: TGTGCTCTTGGGGAACTAGCCTTCCTACGAAAAACTGGGGGATACGGTCCCTTCACCGATAAACTCATCTTT.

Worth noting for this clone: For this DNA, TCRdb reports the protein of a much larger clone, which diverges at residue 2, most likely from a read error; the protein presented here is translated directly from the DNA. The chain recombines TRDV1 with TRDJ1; tentatively, D is TRDD2 or TRDD3 (5 bases each). CDR1 is TSWWSYY, CDR2 QGS, per germline. CDR3 length: 14 amino acids. The CDR3 sequence: CSLGEPSYTDKLIF. The CDR3 nucleotides read TGTTCTCTTGGGGAACCTTCGTACACCGATAAACTCATCTTT.

This clone was counted only a few times. TCRdb's listed protein matches a much larger clone and diverges from this DNA's translation at residue 11, likely through a read error; the protein shown comes from the DNA. This chain uses TRDV2 with TRDJ1; TRDD3 matches 12 bases. TCRdb offers no J gene call, so here the DNA was matched to germline to obtain one. CDR3 length equals 19 residues. CDR1 is GEAIGNYY, CDR2 EKD, per germline. The CDR3 coding sequence is TGTGCCTGCATTACGTACTGGGGGATACCCCCCCCGTACACCGGTAAACTCATCTTT. This gives the protein CACITYWGIPPPYTGKLIF.

On this clone: The protein given by TCRdb reflects a much larger clone and differs at residue 5 from this DNA's translation, likely from a read error; the protein shown is the DNA's translation. The CDR3 sequence is CACGRIAFGGPKYTDKLIF. The CDR3 DNA is TGTGCCTGTGGCAGGATCGCTTTTGGGGGGCCCAAGTACACCGATAAACTCATCTTT. The chain links TRDV2 to TRDJ1; D might be TRDD3 (6 bases). The length of the CDR3 is 19 residues. Germline values: CDR1 GEAIGNYY, CDR2 EKD. The V end lost 5 bases, the J end lost 0 bases, and 27 bases lay between the germline ends.

Remarks on this clone: TCRdb's protein, taken from a much larger clone, differs from this DNA's translation at residue 3, likely owing to a read error; the protein displayed comes from the DNA. The chain recombines TRDV2 with TRDJ1, with D maybe TRDD3 (6 bases). CDR3 length: 19 residues. CDR1 GEAIGNYY and CDR2 EKD come from the germline V gene. With 9 bases removed from V and 0 bases from J, the gap between germline ends came to 31 bases. DNA for the CDR3: TGTGCCAGTGGCAAGATCGCTTTTGGGGGGCCCAAGTACACCGATAAACTCATCTTT. Protein: CASGKIAFGGPKYTDKLIF.